This T cell receptor beta chain comes out of a study of blood T cell repertoires in COVID-19. Turning to the study itself: The study drew acute and convalescent COVID-19 samples from the United States, Italy and Spain. From T cells, B-cell-depleted T cells, or PBMCs came the material, which was cDNA or gDNA.

Trimming at V came to 2 bases and at J to 1 base, leaving 7 bases not matched to a gene. Germline values: CDR1 SGHTA, CDR2 FQGNSA. The CDR3 spans 16 residues. Original processing notes: Estimation of nucleated cell counts relied on the amplification of reference gene primers. Measured with immunoSEQ multiplex PCR; TCRdb has only the in-frame clones, and not every one. V and J calls plus clone size are reproduced from that table; the DNA served to infer D and trimming. This table has some 150,000 clones, almost 90% appearing once. The rearrangement uses TRBV7-2 and TRBJ1-2; 7 nucleotides line up with TRBD1. The sequenced material came from peripheral blood. The TCR originated in a human donor in a cohort sampled during active COVID-19. The CDR3 nucleotides read TGTGCCAGCAGCTTATACGGGACAGCAAATAACTATGGCTACACCTTC. Translated, it gives CASSLYGTANNYGYTF.